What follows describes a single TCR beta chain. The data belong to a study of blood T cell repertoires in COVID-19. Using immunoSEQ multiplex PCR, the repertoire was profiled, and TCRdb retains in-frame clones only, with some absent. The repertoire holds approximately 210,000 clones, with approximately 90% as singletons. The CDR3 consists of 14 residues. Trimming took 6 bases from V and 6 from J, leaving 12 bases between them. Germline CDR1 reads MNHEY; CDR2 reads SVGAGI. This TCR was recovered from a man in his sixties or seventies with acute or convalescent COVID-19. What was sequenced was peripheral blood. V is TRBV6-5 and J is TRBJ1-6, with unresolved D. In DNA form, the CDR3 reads TGTGCCAGCAGCCTTGTCCGTTTTAATTCACCCCTCCACTTT. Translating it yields CASSLVRFNSPLHF.